These 22 T cell receptor beta chains share one sample of origin, sequenced in a study of CXCR3-negative and CXCR3-positive naive CD8 T cells. Findings and caveats of the study: For CXCR3-positive naive cells, TRB CDR3s were more hydrophobic than those of CXCR3-negative naive cells.

The antigens these receptors bind are not known. Libraries were UMI-labeled 5' RACE TRB cDNA. TCRdb derives one entry per CDR3 protein from the 5' RACE reads, leaving out DNA. This sample's clone table lists about 63,000 distinct CDR3 sequences. Sequencing used naive CXCR3+ CD8+ T cells from blood. Subset denoted: CD45RO-CCR7+CD27+CD95- naive CD8+ T cells expressing CXCR3 (TNR3+). All receptors come from a human donor in good health. Some clones in this sample may be carry-over from other donors' samples.

J is TRBJ2-1 and V is TRBV29-1. CDR3 length equals 14 residues. Germline V gives CDR1 SQVTM, CDR2 ANQGSEA. The CDR3 is CSVDLGTSYNEQFF.

This chain joins TRBV7-9 and TRBJ2-7; TCRdb's D call, TRBD2, is unchecked because there is no DNA. Per the germline V gene, CDR1 is SEHNR and CDR2 is FQNEAQ (reference sequence). The CDR3 consists of 14 residues. Here the CDR3 reads CASSLALAGAEQYF. The full variable domain, its missing parts supplied by reference TRBV7-9 and TRBJ2-7, is DTGVSQNPRHKITKRGQNVTFRCDPISEHNRLYWYRQTLGQGPEFLTYFQNEAQLEKSRLLSDRFSAERPKGSFSTLEIQRTEQGDSAMYLCASSLALAGAEQYFGPGTRLTVT.

The V gene is TRBV28, the J gene TRBJ1-2; the D gene TCRdb calls, TRBD1, cannot be checked with no DNA. The CDR3 runs to 13 residues. Germline V gene sequence: CDR1 MDHEN, CDR2 SYDVKM. CDR3 protein: CASSGGWGYGYTF.

The rearrangement uses TRBV7-6 and TRBJ1-2; there is no DNA to check the TCRdb D call of TRBD1. CDR3 length: 13 amino acids. Germline assignment: CDR1 SGHVS and CDR2 FNYEAQ. CDR3 region: CASSPGQNYGYTF.

The V gene is TRBV29-1, the J gene TRBJ2-7; lacking DNA, the TRBD1 call made by TCRdb goes unchecked. Germline CDR1 and CDR2: SQVTM and ANQGSEA. The CDR3 consists of 14 residues. The CDR3 sequence: CSSRNDRAPYEQYF.

J is TRBJ2-7 and V is TRBV28; TCRdb picks TRBD2, but there is no DNA to check that call. The germline gives CDR1 MDHEN, CDR2 SYDVKM. The CDR3 consists of 17 residues. This CDR3 is CASSSPIGDISSYEQYF.

The rearrangement links TRBV29-1 to TRBJ2-7. CDR1 and CDR2 from the germline V gene are SQVTM and ANQGSEA. The CDR3 has 12 amino acids. CDR3 region: CSVRTGSNEQYF.

Judged by frequency, this clonotype is medium-sized (0.01 to 0.1%). J is TRBJ2-2 and V is TRBV11-2; TCRdb proposes TRBD2, but this gene call is untestable without DNA. Looked up from germline, CDR1 is SGHAT and CDR2 is FQNNGV. This CDR3 is 17 amino acids long. Here the CDR3 reads CASSGSGGVPNTGELFF.

This chain joins TRBV20-1 and TRBJ1-1; as DNA is missing, the TRBD1 call by TCRdb cannot be tested. Germline CDR1 is DFQATT and CDR2 is SNEGSKA (reference sequence). This CDR3 spans 14 amino acids. The CDR3 sequence is CSARVGGKDTEAFF.

V and J are TRBV6-2 or TRBV6-3 and TRBJ2-7. Germline CDR1 and CDR2: MNHEY and SVGEGT. This CDR3 is 12 amino acids long. CDR3 protein: CASSTDPYEQYF.

This rearrangement joins TRBV14 to TRBJ2-7. The germline CDR1 and CDR2 sequences are SGHDN and FVKESK. The CDR3 is 13 amino acids. The CDR3: CASRSRDEGEQYF.

This chain connects TRBV7-9 to TRBJ2-1; TCRdb gives TRBD1 as the D gene, but with no DNA this cannot be confirmed. Germline V gene data show CDR1 as SEHNR and CDR2 as FQNEAQ (reference sequence). This CDR3 contains 16 residues. The CDR3 loop reads CASSPSGGADYNEQFF.

The V and J genes are TRBV20-1 and TRBJ1-4; the TRBD1 assignment by TCRdb is unverifiable without DNA. CDR1 DFQATT and CDR2 SNEGSKA come from the germline V gene (reference sequence). The CDR3 contains 13 residues. The chain's CDR3 is CSGADSSNEKLFF.

This rearrangement joins TRBV6-7 to TRBJ2-7; TCRdb's assignment of TRBD1 cannot be checked, as there is no DNA. TRBV6-7 is noted as an ORF with a role that remains uncertain. The CDR3 is made up of 17 amino acids. CDR3 loop: CASSSTQFRGSSYEQYF.

The chain uses TRBV11-3 and TRBJ2-3; as DNA is missing, the TRBD2 call by TCRdb cannot be tested. From germline, CDR1 is SGHNT and CDR2 YENEEA. The CDR3 spans 16 residues. The chain's CDR3 is CASSPPSGQYADTQYF.

This rearrangement joins TRBV2 to TRBJ2-5; TCRdb indicates TRBD1, and absent DNA this call remains unverified. In germline, CDR1 is SNHLY, CDR2 FYNNEI. The CDR3 is made up of 15 amino acids. The CDR3: CASSDRGRHQETQYF.

The rearrangement links TRBV14 to TRBJ2-1. Germline CDR1 is SGHDN and CDR2 is FVKESK. This CDR3 contains 12 residues. The CDR3: CASSVVPNEQFF.

This chain links TRBV5-1 with TRBJ2-3; absent DNA, TCRdb's TRBD1 call cannot be checked. The CDR3 length is 14 residues. From germline, CDR1 is SGHRS and CDR2 YFSETQ. CDR3 sequence reads: CASSLTGRADTQYF.

The V gene is TRBV21-1, the J gene TRBJ1-2. TRBV21-1 is labeled a pseudogene. The CDR3 totals 16 residues. CDR3 amino acids: CASSSGGGGRAYGYTF.

The rearrangement joins TRBV9 to TRBJ1-1; TCRdb calls TRBD1, which cannot be checked without DNA. This CDR3 contains 16 residues. CDR1 is SGDLS and CDR2 is YYNGEE in the germline V gene. The CDR3 loop is CASSVGQGSEYTEAFF.

This chain links TRBV14 with TRBJ2-2; TCRdb gives TRBD1 as the D gene, but with no DNA this cannot be confirmed. The CDR3 spans 17 residues. The germline gives CDR1 SGHDN, CDR2 FVKESK. This CDR3 reads CASSKQGQGVNTGELFF. Looking up the rest from reference TRBV14 and TRBJ2-2 gives the full variable domain: EAGVTQFPSHSVIEKGQTVTLRCDPISGHDNLYWYRRVMGKEIKFLLHFVKESKQDESGMPNNRFLAERTGGTYSTLKVQPAELEDSGVYFCASSKQGQGVNTGELFFGEGSRLTVL.

The J gene is TRBJ2-3, the V gene TRBV6-1. Germline V CDR1 and CDR2: MNHNS, SASEGT. CDR3 size: 13 residues. This chain's CDR3 is CASRAGGTDTQYF.